Below are 24 T cell receptor beta chains sequenced from a single sample in a study of T cells in Graves' hyperthyroidism and ophthalmopathy. Amplification targeted TCR beta CDR3 regions from RNA transcripts. The HTBI primer set served for first-round RT-PCR of the TCR CDR3. TCRdb reanalysed the multiplex PCR reads using MiXCR and keeps one entry per CDR3 protein. The sample contains a few hundred thousand distinct CDR3 sequences, around 13% of which appear only once. Material: blood. All receptors come from a woman aged 25 to 39 with Graves' hyperthyroidism that later progressed to Graves' ophthalmopathy.

This clonotype has a handful of counts. V gene TRBV20-1 combines with J gene TRBJ2-1; TRBD2 matches 9 bases. This CDR3 has 16 residues. V shed 0 bases, J shed 8 bases, and the junction held 11 bases outside the gene matches. Germline lookup yields CDR1 DFQATT and CDR2 SNEGSKA (reference sequence). CDR3 region: CSARDRGRALGDEQFF. DNA for the CDR3: TGCAGTGCTAGAGATCGCGGGAGGGCTTTAGGGGATGAGCAGTTCTTC.

The gene calls are TRBV10-1 and TRBJ1-1, with TRBD1 as a possible D gene (5 bases). This CDR3 region has 15 residues. Germline V gene data show CDR1 as WNHNN and CDR2 as SYGVQD (reference sequence). The V gene lost 3 bases and the J gene lost 4 bases, with 15 bases spanning the gap. Written as DNA, the CDR3 is TGCGCCAGCAGTGACCGGCAGGGAACAGGCACTGAAGCTTTCTTT. It yields the protein CASSDRQGTGTEAFF.

Remarks on this clonotype: A read error is possible here, since a much larger clone lies one base away. The chain combines TRBV20-1 with TRBJ2-2; 8 positions agree with TRBD1. Looked up from germline, CDR1 is DFQATT and CDR2 is SNEGSKA (reference sequence). The CDR3 consists of 14 residues. The CDR3 sequence: CSATGGGNTGGLFF. In nucleotides, the CDR3 is TGCAGTGCTACAGGGGGCGGAAACACCGGGGGGCTGTTTTTT.

This clonotype came up many times. The V gene is TRBV7-3, the J gene TRBJ2-6; no firm D call. Per germline, CDR1 SGHTA and CDR2 FQGTGA. Deletions cut 5 bases from V and 0 bases from J, with 8 bases between. The CDR3 length is 15 residues. The CDR3 DNA reads TGTGCCAGCAGCGGTTTGGTCTCTGGGGCCAACGTCCTGACTTTC. This codes for CASSGLVSGANVLTF.

V gene TRBV7-9 combines with J gene TRBJ2-7, with D perhaps matching TRBD2 (6 bases). The CDR3 covers 14 residues. From germline, CDR1 is SEHNR and CDR2 FQNEAQ (reference sequence). Trimming removed 2 bases at V and 6 bases at J, with 14 bases between. The CDR3 DNA is TGTGCCAGCAGCTTACGGGAGAGTTCGGTCGAGCAGTACTTC. Translated, it gives CASSLRESSVEQYF.

This clonotype showed up many times. V usage is TRBV3-1 and J usage is TRBJ1-4; unclear D gene. V was shortened by 0 bases and J by 5 bases, with 4 bases between the two germline ends. CDR3 size: 13 residues. Germline CDR1 LGHDT, CDR2 YNNKEL (reference sequence). The CDR3 bases are TGTGCCAGCAGCCAAGAGGGGAATGAAAAACTGTTTTTT. Its protein product is CASSQEGNEKLFF.

This clonotype has at least ten counts. The chain carries TRBV5-1 and TRBJ1-5; D not resolved. CDR3 length: 13 residues. Looked up from germline, CDR1 is SGHRS and CDR2 is YFSETQ. V dropped 0 bases and J dropped 3 bases, with 4 bases sitting between them. CDR3 residues: CASSLEVNQPQHF. In nucleotides, the CDR3 is TGCGCCAGCAGCTTGGAGGTCAATCAGCCCCAGCATTTT.

This chain links TRBV29-1 with TRBJ2-7, with 11 positions matching TRBD2. The V segment lost 6 bases and the J segment 7 bases; nucleotides outside the gene matches: 14. This CDR3 has 15 amino acids. Germline V lookup: CDR1 SQVTM, CDR2 ANQGSEA. DNA for the CDR3: TGCAGCGTGGGACTTTTACTAGCGGGAGAGGGGGAGCAGTACTTC. Protein: CSVGLLLAGEGEQYF.

Ten or more counts support this clonotype. This chain connects TRBV6-1 to TRBJ2-3; no clear D gene. CDR3 length equals 14 residues. Germline loops: CDR1 MNHNS, CDR2 SASEGT. V was clipped by 5 bases and J by 1 base, with 10 bases between them. CDR3 in amino acids: CASSPQLGTDTQYF. The CDR3 bases are TGTGCCAGCAGTCCGCAGCTTGGCACAGATACGCAGTATTTT.

The chain's CDR3 is CAISRGTDEQYF. The DNA for the CDR3 is TGTGCCATCAGTCGCGGGACAGACGAGCAGTACTTC. The chain joins TRBV10-3 to TRBJ2-7, with D possibly TRBD1 on 7 matching bases. Per the germline V gene, CDR1 is ENHRY and CDR2 is SYGVKD. The CDR3 consists of 12 residues. Trimming took 5 bases from V and 5 from J, leaving 10 bases between them.

The CDR3 here is CASSLAGGHGEKLFF. The CDR3 DNA is TGTGCCAGCAGCTTGGCCGGGGGGCATGGGGAAAAACTGTTTTTT. The chain has TRBV5-4 and TRBJ1-4; maybe TRBD1 (6 bases). There are 15 residues in the CDR3. The ends were cut back, 0 bases at V and 8 bases at J, with 14 bases in the middle. Germline V gene sequence: CDR1 SGHNT, CDR2 YYREEE (reference sequence).

The J gene is TRBJ2-1, the V gene TRBV20-1; D gene unclear. The germline V and J ends were trimmed by 5 bases and 7 bases, with 18 bases remaining between them. CDR3 length: 14 amino acids. The germline V gene has CDR1 DFQATT and CDR2 SNEGSKA (reference sequence). Written as DNA, the CDR3 is TGCAGTGCTTCGACCTTTCTGGCCCTTAATGAGCAGTTCTTC. Its protein product is CSASTFLALNEQFF.

This clonotype has at least ten counts. V gene TRBV13 combines with J gene TRBJ2-7; the D gene is possibly TRBD1 (6 bases). This CDR3 region has 15 residues. The V gene's germline CDR1 is PRHDT and CDR2 FYEKMQ (reference sequence). Between the trimmed V and J ends, which lost 0 bases and 7 bases, there was a span of 16 bases. The CDR3 region is CASSLGGQPTGEQYF. CDR3 nucleotide sequence: TGTGCCAGCAGCTTAGGAGGACAGCCCACAGGGGAGCAGTACTTC.

This clonotype was counted at least ten times. V gene TRBV12-3 or TRBV12-4 combines with J gene TRBJ1-2; possible D gene TRBD1, 5 bases. V was cut by 7 bases and J by 13 bases, with 16 bases left in between. The CDR3 has 11 residues. CDR3 residues: CASTTGSIITF. CDR3 coding DNA: TGTGCCAGCACTACAGGTTCAATTATCACCTTC.

This clonotype came up many times. The chain employs TRBV12-3 or TRBV12-4 and TRBJ1-1; 7 bases are shared with TRBD1. With V trimmed by 8 bases and J by 3 bases, 6 bases remained unmatched. The CDR3 has 13 residues. This CDR3 reads CASRGQGDTEAFF. The CDR3 DNA follows: TGTGCCAGCCGGGGGCAGGGGGACACTGAAGCTTTCTTT.

V is TRBV18 and J is TRBJ2-6; D gene uncertain. The CDR3 runs 16 residues. Germline V CDR1 and CDR2: KGHSH, LQKENI. The V and J ends lost 2 bases and 0 bases respectively, with 8 bases between them. CDR3 DNA: TGTGCCAGCTCACCAAATGAGGACTCTGGGGCCAACGTCCTGACTTTC. Protein sequence: CASSPNEDSGANVLTF.

At least ten counts were recorded for this clonotype. The chain recombines TRBV28 with TRBJ2-3; no clear D gene. Per the germline V gene, CDR1 is MDHEN and CDR2 is SYDVKM. CDR3 length equals 14 residues. V was cut by 6 bases and J by 4 bases, with 14 bases left in between. The chain's CDR3 is CASRTRGSSDTQYF. The DNA of the CDR3 is TGTGCCAGCAGAACCCGCGGAAGTTCAGATACGCAGTATTTT.

This clonotype appeared many times. V is TRBV14 and J is TRBJ2-7; D is undetermined. This CDR3 comprises 16 residues. Deletions cut 4 bases from V and 3 bases from J, with 19 bases between. Germline V CDR1 and CDR2: SGHDN, FVKESK. The CDR3 reads CASSPHLGNGVYEQYF. In nucleotides, the CDR3 is TGTGCCAGCAGCCCCCACCTGGGTAACGGAGTCTACGAGCAGTACTTC. Full variable domain (rest looked up from reference TRBV14 and TRBJ2-7): EAGVTQFPSHSVIEKGQTVTLRCDPISGHDNLYWYRRVMGKEIKFLLHFVKESKQDESGMPNNRFLAERTGGTYSTLKVQPAELEDSGVYFCASSPHLGNGVYEQYFGPGTRLTVT.

This clonotype was seen at least ten times. This chain uses TRBV6-2 or TRBV6-3 with TRBJ2-1; a possible D gene is TRBD2 (6 bases). Germline values: CDR1 MNHEY, CDR2 SVGEGT. The CDR3 is 19 residues long. Trimming removed 5 bases from V and 3 bases from J, with 26 bases in between. The CDR3 region is CASSSIGGGVSGIYNEQFF. CDR3 coding DNA: TGTGCCAGCAGTAGTATTGGGGGAGGAGTTTCTGGTATCTACAATGAGCAGTTCTTC.

This clonotype was detected many times. The chain recombines TRBV12-5 with TRBJ1-3, with 7 bases identical to TRBD1. From germline, CDR1 is LGHNT and CDR2 FRNRAP. J gave up 1 base and V 4 bases, and 4 bases lay outside the gene matches. The CDR3 runs 15 residues. The CDR3 bases are TGTGCTAGTGGTTCTGTGACAGGGTCTGGAAACACCATATATTTT. It codes for CASGSVTGSGNTIYF.

This clonotype was observed at least ten times. The rearrangement uses TRBV28 and TRBJ1-2, with unresolved D. The CDR3 extends over 13 amino acids. The ends were cut back, 5 bases at V and 0 bases at J, with 7 bases in the middle. CDR1 and CDR2 (germline): MDHEN, SYDVKM. DNA of the CDR3: TGTGCCAGCAGTGTAACGGCTAACTATGGCTACACCTTC. The encoded protein is CASSVTANYGYTF.

The chain recombines TRBV18 with TRBJ1-1, with D unresolved. Germline CDR1 reads KGHSH; CDR2 reads LQKENI. This CDR3 has 12 residues. The germline V and J ends were trimmed by 3 bases and 10 bases, with 12 bases remaining between them. This CDR3 is CASSPPDSGAFF. CDR3 nucleotide sequence: TGTGCCAGCTCACCTCCTGACTCTGGAGCTTTCTTT.

Worth noting for this clonotype: Sequence at one end of the junction differs from germline and may be a read error. The chain couples TRBV5-8 to TRBJ2-7; D remains ambiguous. This CDR3 region has 15 residues. Germline values: CDR1 SGHTS, CDR2 YDEGEE. The CDR3 protein is CASSPHRVLSYKQYF. The DNA for the CDR3 is TGTGCCAGCAGCCCTCACCGGGTCCTCTCCTACAAGCAGTACTTC.

The genes are TRBV5-1 and TRBJ1-4; D remains ambiguous. Germline lookup yields CDR1 SGHRS and CDR2 YFSETQ. The CDR3 spans 15 residues. Trimming left V 4 bases short and J 4 bases short, with 14 bases between. The CDR3 sequence: CASSLRTEINEKLFF. In nucleotides, the CDR3 is TGCGCCAGCAGCCTCCGGACGGAAATTAATGAAAAACTGTTTTTT.